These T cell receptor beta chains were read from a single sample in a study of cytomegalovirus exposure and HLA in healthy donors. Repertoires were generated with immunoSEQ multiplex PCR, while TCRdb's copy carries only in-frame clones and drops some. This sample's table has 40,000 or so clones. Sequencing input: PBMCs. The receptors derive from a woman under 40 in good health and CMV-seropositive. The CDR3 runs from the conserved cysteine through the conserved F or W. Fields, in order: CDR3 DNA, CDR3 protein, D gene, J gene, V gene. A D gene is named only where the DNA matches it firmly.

CDR3 DNA: TGTGCCAGCAGCGAAGCGGGGGGCCACGAGCAGTACTTC
CDR3 protein: CASSEAGGHEQYF
D gene: TRBD2
J gene: TRBJ2-7
V gene: TRBV13

CDR3 DNA: TGTGCCAGCCGCGGGTACCACGATTTCTTC
CDR3 protein: CASRGYHDFF
D gene: -
J gene: TRBJ2-1
V gene: TRBV6-6

CDR3 DNA: TGTGCCAGCAGCTTACTTCAGGGTGGCACCGGGGAGCTGTTTTTT
CDR3 protein: CASSLLQGGTGELFF
D gene: -
J gene: TRBJ2-2
V gene: TRBV7-6

CDR3 DNA: TGTGCCAGCAGTGCGGGCAGGGAAAACGATGAGCAGTTCTTC
CDR3 protein: CASSAGRENDEQFF
D gene: -
J gene: TRBJ2-1
V gene: TRBV6-1

CDR3 DNA: TGTGCCAGCTCACCCACAGGGGGTATCACTGAAGCTTTCTTT
CDR3 protein: CASSPTGGITEAFF
D gene: TRBD1
J gene: TRBJ1-1
V gene: TRBV6-1

CDR3 DNA: TGTGCCAGCAGTTACTCCACCGGACTAGCGGGAGATACGCAGTATTTT
CDR3 protein: CASSYSTGLAGDTQYF
D gene: TRBD2
J gene: TRBJ2-3
V gene: TRBV6-5

CDR3 DNA: TGTGCCAGCAGCCATGGAGGGGTTGAGCAGTTCTTC
CDR3 protein: CASSHGGVEQFF
D gene: -
J gene: TRBJ2-1
V gene: TRBV4-2

CDR3 DNA: TGTGCCAGCAGACTCACAGGGGAATATGGCTACACCTTC
CDR3 protein: CASRLTGEYGYTF
D gene: TRBD1
J gene: TRBJ1-2
V gene: TRBV2

CDR3 DNA: TGTGCCACCGGGACTAGCGGGGGGGTGTCTTCCGGGGAGCTGTTTTTT
CDR3 protein: CATGTSGGVSSGELFF
D gene: TRBD2
J gene: TRBJ2-2
V gene: TRBV10-3

CDR3 DNA: TGTGCCTGGAGTGTACAGTCAGATACGCAGTATTTT
CDR3 protein: CAWSVQSDTQYF
D gene: -
J gene: TRBJ2-3
V gene: TRBV30

CDR3 DNA: TGTGCCAGCAGGAGCTCTGGGGCCAACGTCCTGACTTTC
CDR3 protein: CASRSSGANVLTF
D gene: -
J gene: TRBJ2-6
V gene: TRBV27

CDR3 DNA: TGTGCCAGCAGCTCACAAGAAAGTACAATGGTCGAGCAGTACTTC
CDR3 protein: CASSSQESTMVEQYF
D gene: -
J gene: TRBJ2-7
V gene: TRBV6-5

CDR3 DNA: TGTGCAACGACCGGGACAGGGGATGAAAAACTGTTTTTT
CDR3 protein: CATTGTGDEKLFF
D gene: TRBD1
J gene: TRBJ1-4
V gene: TRBV29-1

CDR3 DNA: TGTGCCATCAGTGGGGGCGGGGGGGCCTACGAGCAGTACTTC
CDR3 protein: CAISGGGGAYEQYF
D gene: TRBD2
J gene: TRBJ2-7
V gene: TRBV10-3

CDR3 DNA: TGTGCCAGCAGTGAGTTGAGACAGGGGGCGAGCACAGATACGCAGTATTTT
CDR3 protein: CASSELRQGASTDTQYF
D gene: TRBD1
J gene: TRBJ2-3
V gene: TRBV25-1

CDR3 DNA: TGTGCCAGCAGTGACCCGACTGGAGAGCAGTACTTC
CDR3 protein: CASSDPTGEQYF
D gene: -
J gene: TRBJ2-7
V gene: TRBV6-1

CDR3 DNA: TGCGCCAGCAGCGCCGGGACTAGCGGGGGGGCCGCGTCCTACGAGCAGTACTTC
CDR3 protein: CASSAGTSGGAASYEQYF
D gene: TRBD2
J gene: TRBJ2-7
V gene: TRBV5-1

CDR3 DNA: TGTGCCAGCAGCTTCGGCCAGGGGGACACCGGGGAGCTGTTTTTT
CDR3 protein: CASSFGQGDTGELFF
D gene: TRBD1
J gene: TRBJ2-2
V gene: TRBV11-3

CDR3 DNA: TGTGCCAGCAGCCAGCGGGACAGGGTCTATGGCTACACCTTC
CDR3 protein: CASSQRDRVYGYTF
D gene: TRBD1
J gene: TRBJ1-2
V gene: TRBV14

CDR3 DNA: TGTGCCAGCAGTTACAGGGGGGGGGAGCAGTTCTTC
CDR3 protein: CASSYRGGEQFF
D gene: -
J gene: TRBJ2-1
V gene: TRBV2